The 12 T cell receptor beta chains presented below share a single source sample, sequenced in a study of T-cell reconstitution after alpha-beta-depleted transplantation in children. As it was prepared, the TCRbeta library received unique molecular identifiers. TCRdb used MiXCR to reprocess the PCR reads, holding one entry per CDR3 protein. The table shows hundreds of thousands of distinct CDR3 sequences, with roughly a tenth occurring only once. Source: PBMCs from the stem cell graft donor, taken from the stem cell graft. These receptors were collected from a human donor who donated a stem cell graft to a child with acute lymphoblastic leukemia.

V usage is TRBV19 and J usage is TRBJ2-5; D may be TRBD1 or TRBD2 (5 bases each). Per germline, CDR1 LNHDA and CDR2 SQIVND (reference sequence). Trimming took off 7 bases at V and 0 bases at J, with 12 bases between the two ends. The CDR3 length is 14 residues. This CDR3 reads CASNIGTHQETQYF. The DNA for the CDR3 is TGTGCCAGTAACATTGGGACCCACCAAGAGACCCAGTACTTC.

The sample holds a few counts of this clonotype. The chain couples TRBV14 to TRBJ1-5; perhaps TRBD1 as D (5 bases). The CDR3 contains 13 residues. The germline V gene encodes CDR1 SGHDN and CDR2 FVKESK. V dropped 2 bases and J dropped 6 bases, with 8 bases sitting between them. As DNA, the CDR3 is TGTGCCAGCAGCCAATTTCAGGGTCAGCCCCAGCATTTT. Its translation is CASSQFQGQPQHF.

The V and J genes are TRBV11-3 and TRBJ2-1; 10 nucleotides match TRBD2. V gave up 4 bases and J gave up 8 bases; unmatched junction bases: 8. CDR1 is SGHNT, CDR2 YENEEA, per germline. The CDR3 covers 15 residues. In DNA, the CDR3 is TGTGCCAGCAGCTCCGGGACTAGCGTCCGGGATGAGCAGTTCTTC. Protein product: CASSSGTSVRDEQFF.

This clonotype was seen only a few times. This sequence joins TRBV24-1 and TRBJ2-2, with 8 nucleotides matching TRBD1. The CDR3 runs to 18 residues. Germline assignment: CDR1 KGHDR and CDR2 SFDVKD. J gave up 7 bases and V 3 bases, and 15 bases lay outside the gene matches. In DNA, the CDR3 is TGTGCCACCAGTGATACCACAACCACAGGGGGGAAAGGCGGGGAGCTGTTTTTT. As protein: CATSDTTTTGGKGGELFF.

In its sample, this clonotype was seen many times. For the CDR3, the DNA is TGTGCCAGCAGTTTGGAGGGCGCGGTTGTGGAACTGTTTTTT. This gives the protein CASSLEGAVVELFF. The chain uses TRBV12-3 or TRBV12-4 and TRBJ1-4; unclear D gene. The CDR3 is made up of 14 amino acids. Trimming cost V 3 bases and J 12 bases, with 17 bases left between them.

Turning to this clonotype: This clone may be a read error of a much larger clone one base away. The conserved closing phenylalanine or tryptophan is absent in this CDR3, likely reflecting a read error. The V and J genes are TRBV4-1 and TRBJ2-4, with D possibly being TRBD1 (6 bases). Deletions cut 1 base from V and 6 bases from J, with 13 bases between. Per the germline V gene, CDR1 is MGHRA and CDR2 is YSYEKL. The CDR3 length is 15 residues. The CDR3 bases are TGCGCCAGCAGCCAAGTAGGGGGAAAGGGAAACATTCAGTACTAC. This codes for CASSQVGGKGNIQYY.

This clonotype appeared a few times. This chain connects TRBV6-1 to TRBJ2-7, with D perhaps TRBD2 (5 bases). The CDR3 totals 17 residues. The V gene lost 5 bases and the J gene lost 2 bases, with 22 bases spanning the gap. Looked up from germline, CDR1 is MNHNS and CDR2 is SASEGT. CDR3 sequence reads: CASSTPRGEREAYEQYF. CDR3 nucleotide sequence: TGTGCCAGCAGTACACCCCGGGGTGAGAGGGAAGCCTACGAGCAGTACTTC.

Comment on this clonotype: This could be a read error, since a much larger clone is one nucleotide away. The CDR3: CASSLLETYEQYF. CDR3 DNA: TGTGCCAGCAGTTTACTGGAGACCTACGAGCAGTACTTC. The chain employs TRBV12-3 or TRBV12-4 and TRBJ2-7; D remains ambiguous. The CDR3 totals 13 residues. The V gene lost 2 bases and the J gene lost 2 bases, with 7 bases spanning the gap.

The table lists this clonotype with many counts. This rearrangement joins TRBV4-3 to TRBJ1-1; D is unresolved. Germline V CDR1 and CDR2: LGHNA, YSLEER. The V end was cut by 3 bases, the J end by 3 bases, with 14 bases between. The CDR3 loop spans 15 amino acids. CDR3 nucleotides: TGCGCCAGCAGCCACAAACTGGCCAGCGACACTGAAGCTTTCTTT. Amino acids: CASSHKLASDTEAFF.

The gene calls are TRBV11-1 and TRBJ2-6, with D perhaps matching TRBD1 or TRBD2 (7 bases each). This CDR3 region has 18 residues. Looked up from germline, CDR1 is SGHAT and CDR2 is FQDESV (reference sequence). V lost 5 bases to trimming and J lost 1 base, with 18 bases between them. CDR3 bases: TGTGCCAGCAGCCCCCTTGGCAGGGGGGGTTCTGGGGCCAACGTCCTGACTTTC. Its protein is CASSPLGRGGSGANVLTF.

This clonotype qualifies as medium-sized. The chain uses TRBV20-1 and TRBJ2-7; possible D gene TRBD1, 5 bases. Germline lookup yields CDR1 DFQATT and CDR2 SNEGSKA (reference sequence). CDR3 length equals 14 residues. V gave up 1 base and J gave up 4 bases, with 14 bases separating them. The CDR3 sequence: CSARGRQTHYEQYF. Written as DNA, the CDR3 is TGCAGTGCTAGAGGAAGACAGACCCATTACGAGCAGTACTTC.

The J gene is TRBJ2-2, the V gene TRBV20-1; weak D call: TRBD2 (6 bases). V lost 1 base and J lost 2, with 8 bases in between. This CDR3 has 14 amino acids. Germline CDR1 and CDR2: DFQATT and SNEGSKA (reference sequence). The CDR3 DNA follows: TGCAGTGCTAGAGGGGGGGATAACACCGGGGAGCTGTTTTTT. Translated: CSARGGDNTGELFF.